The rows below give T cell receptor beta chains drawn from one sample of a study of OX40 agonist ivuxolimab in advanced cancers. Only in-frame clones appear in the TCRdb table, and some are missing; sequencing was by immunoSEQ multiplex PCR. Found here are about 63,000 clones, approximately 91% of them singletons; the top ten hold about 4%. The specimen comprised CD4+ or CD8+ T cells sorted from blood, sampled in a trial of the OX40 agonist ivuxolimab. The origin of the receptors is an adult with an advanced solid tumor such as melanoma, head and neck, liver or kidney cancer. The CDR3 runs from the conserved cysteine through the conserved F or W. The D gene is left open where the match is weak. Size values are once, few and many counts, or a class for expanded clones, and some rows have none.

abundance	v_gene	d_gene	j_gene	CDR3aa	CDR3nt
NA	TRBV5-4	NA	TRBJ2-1	CASSLISYNEQFF	TGTGCCAGCAGCTTGATTAGTTACAATGAGCAGTTCTTC
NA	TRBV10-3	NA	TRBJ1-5	CAISEVSQGIYSNQPQHF	TGTGCCATCAGTGAGGTGTCACAGGGAATATATAGCAATCAGCCCCAGCATTTT
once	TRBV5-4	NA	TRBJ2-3	CASSLGYSGSTDTQYF	TGTGCCAGCAGCTTGGGGTATTCTGGGAGCACAGATACGCAGTATTTT
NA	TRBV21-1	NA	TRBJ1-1	CASEGRAEAFF	TGTGCCAGCGAGGGGAGGGCTGAAGCTTTCTTT
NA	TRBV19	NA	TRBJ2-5	CASSISRTSLETQYF	TGTGCCAGTAGTATCTCCCGTACTAGTTTGGAGACCCAGTACTTC
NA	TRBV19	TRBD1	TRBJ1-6	CASTLDRGLSPLHF	TGTGCCAGTACACTCGACAGGGGGCTTTCACCCCTCCACTTT
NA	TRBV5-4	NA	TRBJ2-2	CASSLGWTGELFF	TGTGCCAGCAGCTTGGGGTGGACCGGGGAGCTGTTTTTT
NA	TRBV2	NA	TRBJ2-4	CASSEALRTLNIQYF	TGTGCCAGCAGTGAAGCGCTTAGGACTTTAAACATTCAGTACTTC
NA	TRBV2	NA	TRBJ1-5	CASSDGVVSNQPQHF	TGTGCCAGCAGTGATGGTGTAGTTAGCAATCAGCCCCAGCATTTT
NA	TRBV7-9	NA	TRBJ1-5	CASSLVEGYSNQPQHF	TGTGCCAGCAGCTTAGTAGAAGGGTATAGCAATCAGCCCCAGCATTTT
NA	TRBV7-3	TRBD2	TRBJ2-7	CASSLTGLAGEDEQYF	TGTGCCAGCAGCTTAACGGGACTAGCGGGAGAGGACGAGCAGTACTTC
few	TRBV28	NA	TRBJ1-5	CASNKERAQHF	TGTGCCAGCAACAAAGAGAGGGCCCAGCATTTT
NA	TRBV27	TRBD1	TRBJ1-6	CASSFGTGGGSPLHF	TGTGCCAGCAGTTTCGGGACAGGGGGCGGTTCACCCCTCCACTTT
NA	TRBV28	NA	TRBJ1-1	CASSFPDRTNTEAFF	TGTGCCAGCAGTTTCCCCGACAGGACGAACACTGAAGCTTTCTTT
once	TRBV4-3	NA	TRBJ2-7	CASSRRGRGEQYF	TGCGCCAGCAGCCGTCGGGGCCGAGGCGAGCAGTACTTC
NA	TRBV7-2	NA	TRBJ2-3	CASSYTGTSTDTQYF	TGTGCCAGCAGCTACACAGGGACTAGCACAGATACGCAGTATTTT
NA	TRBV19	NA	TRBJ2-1	CASSIPGTGIYEQFF	TGTGCCAGTAGTATCCCCGGGACTGGAATTTATGAGCAGTTCTTC
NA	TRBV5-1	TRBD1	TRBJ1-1	CASSLGRGPNTEAFF	TGCGCCAGCAGCTTGGGCAGGGGGCCGAACACTGAAGCTTTCTTT
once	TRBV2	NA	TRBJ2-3	CASSEVGAATSTDTQYF	TGTGCCAGCAGTGAAGTCGGGGCAGCCACTAGCACAGATACGCAGTATTTT
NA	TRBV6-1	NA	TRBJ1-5	CASSEWAGRLISGNQPQHF	TGTGCCAGCAGTGAATGGGCGGGGCGCCTAATTAGTGGCAATCAGCCCCAGCATTTT
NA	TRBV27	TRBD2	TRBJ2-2	CASSSQTSGRTELFF	TGTGCCAGCAGTTCCCAGACTAGCGGGAGAACGGAGCTGTTTTTT
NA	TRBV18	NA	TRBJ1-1	CASSPQGRWTEAFF	TGTGCCAGCTCACCGCAGGGGCGGTGGACTGAAGCTTTCTTT
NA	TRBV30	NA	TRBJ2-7	CAWNPFNGYEQYF	TGTGCCTGGAATCCGTTTAACGGATACGAGCAGTACTTC
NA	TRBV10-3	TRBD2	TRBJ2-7	CAISDPTSGRAEEQYF	TGTGCCATCAGTGACCCTACTAGCGGGAGGGCAGAAGAGCAGTACTTC
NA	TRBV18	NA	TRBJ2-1	CASSPGGQLYNEQFF	TGTGCCAGCTCACCGGGGGGACAGCTGTACAATGAGCAGTTCTTC